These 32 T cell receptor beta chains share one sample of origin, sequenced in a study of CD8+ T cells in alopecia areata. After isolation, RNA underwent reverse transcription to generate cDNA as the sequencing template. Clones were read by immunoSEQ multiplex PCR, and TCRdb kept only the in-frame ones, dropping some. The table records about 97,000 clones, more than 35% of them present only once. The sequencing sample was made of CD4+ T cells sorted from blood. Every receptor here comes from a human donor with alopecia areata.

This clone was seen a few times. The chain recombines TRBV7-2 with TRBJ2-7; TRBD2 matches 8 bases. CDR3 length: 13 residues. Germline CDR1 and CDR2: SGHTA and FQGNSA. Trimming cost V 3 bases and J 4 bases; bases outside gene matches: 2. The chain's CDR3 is CASSLGGGYEQYF. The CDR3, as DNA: TGTGCCAGCAGCTTGGGCGGGGGGTACGAGCAGTACTTC.

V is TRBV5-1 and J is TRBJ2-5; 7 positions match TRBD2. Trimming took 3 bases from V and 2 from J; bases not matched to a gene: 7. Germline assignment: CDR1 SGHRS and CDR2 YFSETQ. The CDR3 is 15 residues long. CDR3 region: CASSWAGTTQETQYF. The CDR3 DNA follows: TGCGCCAGCAGCTGGGCCGGGACTACTCAAGAGACCCAGTACTTC.

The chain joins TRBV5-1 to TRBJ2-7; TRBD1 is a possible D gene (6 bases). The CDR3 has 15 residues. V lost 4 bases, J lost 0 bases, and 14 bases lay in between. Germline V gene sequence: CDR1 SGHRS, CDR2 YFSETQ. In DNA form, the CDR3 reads TGCGCCAGCAGCCCCTCAGGGGCCCCCTCCTACGAGCAGTACTTC. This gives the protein CASSPSGAPSYEQYF.

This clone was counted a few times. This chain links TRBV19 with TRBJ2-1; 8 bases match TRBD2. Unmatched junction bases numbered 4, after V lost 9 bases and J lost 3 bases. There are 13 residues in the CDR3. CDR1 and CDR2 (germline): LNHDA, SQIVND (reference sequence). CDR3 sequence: CASSGLGYNEQFF. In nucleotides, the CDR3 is TGTGCCAGCTCGGGACTAGGCTACAATGAGCAGTTCTTC.

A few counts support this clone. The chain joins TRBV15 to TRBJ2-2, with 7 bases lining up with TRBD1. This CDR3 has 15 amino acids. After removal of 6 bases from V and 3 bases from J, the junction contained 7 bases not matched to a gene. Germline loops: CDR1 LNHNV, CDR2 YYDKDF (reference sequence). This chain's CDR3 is CATRDRTGDTGELFF. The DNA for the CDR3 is TGTGCCACCAGGGACCGAACAGGGGACACCGGGGAGCTGTTTTTT. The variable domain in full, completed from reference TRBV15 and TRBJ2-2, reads DAMVIQNPRYQVTQFGKPVTLSCSQTLNHNVMYWYQQKSSQAPKLLFHYYDKDFNNEADTPDNFQSRRPNTSFCFLDIRSPGLGDTAMYLCATRDRTGDTGELFFGEGSRLTVL.

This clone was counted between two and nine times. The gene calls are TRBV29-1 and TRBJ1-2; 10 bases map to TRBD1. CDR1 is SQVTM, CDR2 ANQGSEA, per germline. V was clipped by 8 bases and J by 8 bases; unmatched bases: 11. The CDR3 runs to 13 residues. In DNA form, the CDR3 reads TGCAGCCATAAACGGACAGGGGGGCAGGGCTACACCTTC. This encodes CSHKRTGGQGYTF.

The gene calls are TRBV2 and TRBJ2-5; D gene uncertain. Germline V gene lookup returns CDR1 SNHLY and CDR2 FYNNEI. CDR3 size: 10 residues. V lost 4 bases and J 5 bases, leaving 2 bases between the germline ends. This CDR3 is CASSVETQYF. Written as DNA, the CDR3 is TGTGCCAGCAGTGTGGAGACCCAGTACTTC.

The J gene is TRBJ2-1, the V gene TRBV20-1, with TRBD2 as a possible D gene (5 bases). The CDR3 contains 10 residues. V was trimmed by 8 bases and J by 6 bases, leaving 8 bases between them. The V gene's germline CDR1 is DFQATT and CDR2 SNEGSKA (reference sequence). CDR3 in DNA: TGCAGTACCGGAGGCAATGAGCAGTTCTTC. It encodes CSTGGNEQFF.

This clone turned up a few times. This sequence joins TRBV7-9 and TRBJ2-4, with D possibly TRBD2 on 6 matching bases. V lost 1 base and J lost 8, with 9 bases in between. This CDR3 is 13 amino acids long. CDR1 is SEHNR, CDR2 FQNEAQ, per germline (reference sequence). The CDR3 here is CASSLELAHIQYF. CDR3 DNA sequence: TGTGCCAGCAGCTTAGAACTAGCCCACATTCAGTACTTC.

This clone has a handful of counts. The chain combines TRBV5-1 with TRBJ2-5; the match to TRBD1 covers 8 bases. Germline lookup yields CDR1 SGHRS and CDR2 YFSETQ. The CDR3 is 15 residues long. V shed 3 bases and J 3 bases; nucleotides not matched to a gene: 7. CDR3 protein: CASSSLGQGKETQYF. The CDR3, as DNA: TGCGCCAGCAGCTCCTTAGGACAGGGAAAAGAGACCCAGTACTTC.

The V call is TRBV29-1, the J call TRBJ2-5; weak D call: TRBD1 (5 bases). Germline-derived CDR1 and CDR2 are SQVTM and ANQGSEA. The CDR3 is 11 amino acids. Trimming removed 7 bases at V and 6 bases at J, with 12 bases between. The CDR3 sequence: CSGRVKKTQYF. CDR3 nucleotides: TGCAGCGGCAGGGTGAAGAAGACCCAGTACTTC.

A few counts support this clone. The CDR3 DNA reads as TGCGCCAGCAGCTTGGAGACGGGACATAATAATTCACCCCTCCACTTT. Translation: CASSLETGHNNSPLHF. J is TRBJ1-6 and V is TRBV5-1; weak D call: TRBD1 (6 bases). V was cut by 0 bases and J by 5 bases, with 12 bases left in between. Germline CDR1 is SGHRS and CDR2 is YFSETQ. The CDR3 covers 16 residues. Full variable domain (outside the CDR3, taken from reference TRBV5-1 and TRBJ1-6): KAGVTQTPRYLIKTRGQQVTLSCSPISGHRSVSWYQQTPGQGLQFLFEYFSETQRNKGNFPGRFSGRQFSNSRSEMNVSTLELGDSALYLCASSLETGHNNSPLHFGNGTRLTVT.

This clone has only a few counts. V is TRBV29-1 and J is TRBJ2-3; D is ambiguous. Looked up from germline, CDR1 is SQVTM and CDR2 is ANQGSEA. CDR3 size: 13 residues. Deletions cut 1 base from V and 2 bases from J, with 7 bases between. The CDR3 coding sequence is TGCAGCGTTGAAGCCCCCCCCACAGATACGCAGTATTTT. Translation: CSVEAPPTDTQYF.

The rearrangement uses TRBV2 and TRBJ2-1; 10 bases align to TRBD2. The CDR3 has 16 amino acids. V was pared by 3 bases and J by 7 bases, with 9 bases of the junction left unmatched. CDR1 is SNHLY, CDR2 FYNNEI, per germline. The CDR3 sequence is CASSEKSGRAGNEQFF. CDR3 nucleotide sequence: TGTGCCAGCAGTGAGAAGAGCGGGAGGGCCGGAAATGAGCAGTTCTTC.

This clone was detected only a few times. The CDR3 region has the DNA TGCAGCGTTGAAGGGCGGGTAGAGACCCAGTACTTC. Protein product: CSVEGRVETQYF. The chain combines TRBV29-1 with TRBJ2-5; a weak D match, TRBD2 (5 bases). This CDR3 comprises 12 residues. The V end was cut by 1 base, the J end by 4 bases, with 7 bases between. The germline V gene has CDR1 SQVTM and CDR2 ANQGSEA.

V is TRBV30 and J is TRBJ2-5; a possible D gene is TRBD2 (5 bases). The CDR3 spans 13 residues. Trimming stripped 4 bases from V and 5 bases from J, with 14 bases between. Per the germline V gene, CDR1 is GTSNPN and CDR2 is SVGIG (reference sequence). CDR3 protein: CAWTYGIEETQYF. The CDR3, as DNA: TGTGCCTGGACATACGGGATCGAGGAGACCCAGTACTTC.

The CDR3 protein is CASSLQGQYGYTF. The CDR3 region has the DNA TGTGCCAGCAGTTTACAGGGACAATATGGCTACACCTTC. The gene calls are TRBV27 and TRBJ1-2, with a tentative D call TRBD1 (6 bases). The V gene lost 2 bases and the J gene lost 5 bases, with 9 bases spanning the gap. CDR1 MNHEY and CDR2 SMNVEV come from the germline V gene (reference sequence). The CDR3 runs 13 residues.

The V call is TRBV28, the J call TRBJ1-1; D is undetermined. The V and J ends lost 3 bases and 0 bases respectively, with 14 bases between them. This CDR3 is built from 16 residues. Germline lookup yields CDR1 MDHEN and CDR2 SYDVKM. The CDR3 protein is CASSLTYQVLNTEAFF. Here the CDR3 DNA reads TGTGCCAGCAGTTTGACGTATCAGGTCCTGAACACTGAAGCTTTCTTT.

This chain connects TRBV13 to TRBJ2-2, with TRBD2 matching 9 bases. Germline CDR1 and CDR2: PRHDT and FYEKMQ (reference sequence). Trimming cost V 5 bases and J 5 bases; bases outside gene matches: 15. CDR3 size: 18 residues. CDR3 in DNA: TGTGCCAGCAGCCCACCGGGACTAGCAGATAGATGGACCGGGGAGCTGTTTTTT. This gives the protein CASSPPGLADRWTGELFF.

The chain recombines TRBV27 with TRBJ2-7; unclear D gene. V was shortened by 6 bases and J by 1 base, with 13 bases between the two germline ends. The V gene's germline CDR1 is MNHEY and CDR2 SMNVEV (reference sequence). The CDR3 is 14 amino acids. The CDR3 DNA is TGTGCCAGCAGCCGCAGTAGCAATTCCTACGAGCAGTACTTC. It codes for CASSRSSNSYEQYF.

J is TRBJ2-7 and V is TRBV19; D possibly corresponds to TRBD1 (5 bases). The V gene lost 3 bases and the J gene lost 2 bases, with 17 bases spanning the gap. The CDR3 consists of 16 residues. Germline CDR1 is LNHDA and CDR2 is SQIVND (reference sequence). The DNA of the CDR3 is TGTGCCAGTAGTATGGGAAAAGAACAGGACACCTACGAGCAGTACTTC. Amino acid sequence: CASSMGKEQDTYEQYF.

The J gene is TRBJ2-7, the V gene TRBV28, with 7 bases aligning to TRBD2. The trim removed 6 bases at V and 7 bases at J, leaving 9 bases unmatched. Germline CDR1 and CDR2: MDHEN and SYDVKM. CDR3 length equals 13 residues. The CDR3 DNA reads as TGTGCCAGCAGGCCTAGCGGAACTACGGAGCAGTACTTC. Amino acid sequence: CASRPSGTTEQYF.

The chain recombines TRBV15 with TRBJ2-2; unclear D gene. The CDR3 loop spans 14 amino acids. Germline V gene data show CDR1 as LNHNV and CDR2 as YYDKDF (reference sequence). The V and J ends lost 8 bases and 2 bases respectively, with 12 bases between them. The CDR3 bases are TGTGCCACCGCGAAGGAACCAAACACCGGGGAGCTGTTTTTT. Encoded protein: CATAKEPNTGELFF.

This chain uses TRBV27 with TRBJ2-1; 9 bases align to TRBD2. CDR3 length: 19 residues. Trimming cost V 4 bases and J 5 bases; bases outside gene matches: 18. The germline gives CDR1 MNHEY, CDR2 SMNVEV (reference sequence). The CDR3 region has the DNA TGTGCCAGCAGTTCGCCGGGACTAGCTTTGAATAAGAGGAACAATGAGCAGTTCTTC. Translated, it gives CASSSPGLALNKRNNEQFF.

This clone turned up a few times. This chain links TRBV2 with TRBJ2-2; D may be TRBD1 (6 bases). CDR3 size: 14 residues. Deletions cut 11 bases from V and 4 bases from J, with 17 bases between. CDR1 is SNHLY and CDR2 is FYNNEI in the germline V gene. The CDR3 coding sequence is TGTGCCTCAAAGGAAGGACAGCTCACCGGGGAGCTGTTTTTT. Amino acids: CASKEGQLTGELFF.

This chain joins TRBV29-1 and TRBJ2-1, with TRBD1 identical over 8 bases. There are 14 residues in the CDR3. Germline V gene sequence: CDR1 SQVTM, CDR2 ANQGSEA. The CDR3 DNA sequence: TGCACCGCTATGACAGGGGCCATCTACAATGAGCAGTTCTTC. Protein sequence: CTAMTGAIYNEQFF.

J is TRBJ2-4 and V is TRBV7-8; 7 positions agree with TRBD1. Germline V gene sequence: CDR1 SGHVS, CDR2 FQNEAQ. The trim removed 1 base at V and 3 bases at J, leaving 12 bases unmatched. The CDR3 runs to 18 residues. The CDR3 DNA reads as TGTGCCAGCAGCTTAGGACCATACAGGGGCTACGGCAAAAACATTCAGTACTTC. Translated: CASSLGPYRGYGKNIQYF.

The CDR3 loop is CSVDRGGVGEQYF. The DNA for the CDR3 is TGCAGCGTTGACAGGGGAGGAGTGGGCGAGCAGTACTTC. The chain links TRBV29-1 to TRBJ2-5; possibly TRBD1 or TRBD2 for D (6 bases each). The end of the DNA is better explained by TRBJ2-7, so the J call may be wrong. In germline, CDR1 is SQVTM, CDR2 ANQGSEA. There are 13 residues in the CDR3.

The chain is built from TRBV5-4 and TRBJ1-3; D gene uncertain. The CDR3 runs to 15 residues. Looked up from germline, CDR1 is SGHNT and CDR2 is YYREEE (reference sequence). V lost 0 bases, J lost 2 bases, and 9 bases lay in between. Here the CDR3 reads CASSLGSGTGNTIYF. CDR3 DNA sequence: TGTGCCAGCAGCTTGGGGTCGGGGACTGGAAACACCATATATTTT.

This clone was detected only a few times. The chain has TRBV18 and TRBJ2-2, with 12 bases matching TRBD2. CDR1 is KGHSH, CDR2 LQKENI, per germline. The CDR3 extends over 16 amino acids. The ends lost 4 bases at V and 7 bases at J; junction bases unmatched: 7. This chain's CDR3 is CASSLTTSGSFGELFF. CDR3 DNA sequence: TGTGCCAGCTCACTGACGACTAGCGGGAGCTTCGGGGAGCTGTTTTTT.

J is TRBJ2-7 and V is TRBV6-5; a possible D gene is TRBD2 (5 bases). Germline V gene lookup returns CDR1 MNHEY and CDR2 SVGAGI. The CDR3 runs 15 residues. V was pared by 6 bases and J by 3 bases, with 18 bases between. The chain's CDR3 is CASSRRSDGVYEQYF. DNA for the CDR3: TGTGCCAGCAGCCGCCGATCTGACGGGGTCTACGAGCAGTACTTC.

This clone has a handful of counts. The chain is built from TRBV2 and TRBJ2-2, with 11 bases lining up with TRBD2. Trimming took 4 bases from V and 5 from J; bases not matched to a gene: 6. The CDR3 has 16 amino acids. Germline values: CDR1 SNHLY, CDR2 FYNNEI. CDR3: CASSASTSGDTGELFF. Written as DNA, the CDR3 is TGTGCCAGCAGTGCGTCGACTAGCGGGGATACCGGGGAGCTGTTTTTT. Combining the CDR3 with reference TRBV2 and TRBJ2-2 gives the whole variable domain EPEVTQTPSHQVTQMGQEVILRCVPISNHLYFYWYRQILGQKVEFLVSFYNNEISEKSEIFDDQFSVERPDGSNFTLKIRSTKLEDSAMYFCASSASTSGDTGELFFGEGSRLTVL.